This entry lists 20 T cell receptor beta chains sequenced from one sample in a study of human thymus T cells. Method: immunoSEQ multiplex PCR; TCRdb's copy keeps in-frame clones and lacks some. Found here are 78,000 or so clones, 96% of them singletons; the top ten hold 0.031%. Thymic tissue was derived from resections collected during corrective heart surgery. The material sequenced was thymus tissue. These receptors came from a boy in the first two years of life with a congenital heart defect but otherwise immunologically healthy.

The V gene is TRBV5-6, the J gene TRBJ2-7; 7 bases align to TRBD2. This CDR3 contains 16 residues. The junction had 15 bases not matched to a gene; V was cut back by 5 bases and J by 4 bases. CDR1 and CDR2 from the germline V gene are SGHDT and YYEEEE. CDR3 DNA: TGTGCCAGCAGTATTAAAGGGGACTACGAGGGGTACGAGCAGTACTTC. This sequence encodes CASSIKGDYEGYEQYF. The full variable domain, with the rest looked up from reference TRBV5-6 and TRBJ2-7, is DAGVTQSPTHLIKTRGQQVTLRCSPKSGHDTVSWYQQALGQGPQFIFQYYEEEERQRGNFPDRFSGHQFPNYSSELNVNALLLGDSALYLCASSIKGDYEGYEQYFGPGTRLTVT.

V is TRBV7-9 and J is TRBJ2-1, with 10 bases that match TRBD2. Trimming took 1 base from V and 4 from J; bases not matched to a gene: 7. Germline values: CDR1 SEHNR, CDR2 FQNEAQ (reference sequence). The CDR3 runs to 17 residues. In DNA form, the CDR3 reads TGTGCCAGCAGCTTAGGCCTCACTAGCGGGACTTACAATGAGCAGTTCTTC. This codes for CASSLGLTSGTYNEQFF.

The chain couples TRBV5-1 to TRBJ2-7; 8 positions match TRBD1. CDR3 length: 14 residues. J was trimmed by 3 bases and V by 7 bases; bases with no gene match: 9. Per germline, CDR1 SGHRS and CDR2 YFSETQ. The DNA of the CDR3 is TGCGCCAGCTCTATGACCAGGGGGCGCTACGAGCAGTACTTC. This sequence encodes CASSMTRGRYEQYF.

The V and J genes are TRBV6-5 and TRBJ1-1, with TRBD1 matching over 10 bases. V shed 5 bases, J shed 3 bases, and the junction held 3 bases outside the gene matches. Germline loops: CDR1 MNHEY, CDR2 SVGAGI. This CDR3 is built from 14 residues. This CDR3 is CASSRQGADTEAFF. The CDR3 coding sequence is TGTGCCAGCAGTCGACAGGGGGCTGACACTGAAGCTTTCTTT.

The chain joins TRBV4-3 to TRBJ1-3; D unclear. The CDR3 covers 19 residues. Trimming shortened V by 0 bases and J by 0 bases, and 18 bases separated the two germline ends. Germline assignment: CDR1 LGHNA and CDR2 YSLEER. In nucleotides, the CDR3 is TGCGCCAGCAGCCAAGATCAGAAGAGGAATAAGCTCTCTGGAAACACCATATATTTT. Amino acid sequence: CASSQDQKRNKLSGNTIYF.

The V and J genes are TRBV7-9 and TRBJ2-7, with 9 nucleotides matching TRBD1. The trim removed 1 base at V and 2 bases at J, leaving 6 bases unmatched. Germline V gene data show CDR1 as SEHNR and CDR2 as FQNEAQ (reference sequence). CDR3 length equals 16 residues. The CDR3 DNA sequence: TGTGCCAGCAGCTTAGTGAGGGACAGGGAAACCTACGAGCAGTACTTC. Its protein is CASSLVRDRETYEQYF. The entire variable domain, with the rest obtained from reference TRBV7-9 and TRBJ2-7, is as follows: DTGVSQNPRHKITKRGQNVTFRCDPISEHNRLYWYRQTLGQGPEFLTYFQNEAQLEKSRLLSDRFSAERPKGSFSTLEIQRTEQGDSAMYLCASSLVRDRETYEQYFGPGTRLTVT.

V is TRBV19 and J is TRBJ1-6; D possibly corresponds to TRBD1 (6 bases). Germline V CDR1 and CDR2: LNHDA, SQIVND (reference sequence). This CDR3 contains 13 residues. V lost 9 bases to trimming and J lost 5 bases, with 11 bases between them. CDR3 amino acids: CASRTVDNSPLHF. The CDR3 DNA sequence: TGTGCCAGCCGGACAGTAGATAATTCACCCCTCCACTTT.

The genes are TRBV4-3 and TRBJ2-4, with D maybe TRBD2 (6 bases). The CDR3 has 15 amino acids. In germline, CDR1 is LGHNA, CDR2 YSLEER. V dropped 3 bases and J dropped 2 bases, with 11 bases sitting between them. CDR3: CASSHWGETKNIQYF. CDR3 in DNA: TGCGCCAGCAGCCACTGGGGGGAAACCAAAAACATTCAGTACTTC.

This chain joins TRBV10-1 and TRBJ2-2, with D perhaps TRBD2 (6 bases). Trimming removed 6 bases from V and 5 bases from J, with 10 bases in between. The CDR3 contains 13 residues. In germline, CDR1 is WNHNN, CDR2 SYGVQD (reference sequence). This CDR3 is CASRAGGTGELFF. The CDR3, as DNA: TGCGCCAGCAGAGCGGGCGGAACCGGGGAGCTGTTTTTT.

This chain uses TRBV19 with TRBJ1-5; 9 positions match TRBD1. This CDR3 is 16 amino acids long. V was clipped by 5 bases and J by 2 bases; unmatched bases: 7. Germline CDR1 is LNHDA and CDR2 is SQIVND (reference sequence). CDR3 loop: CASSPRDRARNQPQHF. CDR3 coding DNA: TGTGCCAGTAGTCCGCGGGACAGGGCGCGCAATCAGCCCCAGCATTTT.

The chain recombines TRBV6-1 with TRBJ2-3; 8 nucleotides align to TRBD1. The V segment lost 2 bases and the J segment 0 bases; nucleotides outside the gene matches: 7. Germline CDR1 reads MNHNS; CDR2 reads SASEGT. The CDR3 is 17 amino acids. DNA for the CDR3: TGTGCCAGCAGTGAACTTAAACAGGGGGGAAGCACAGATACGCAGTATTTT. This gives the protein CASSELKQGGSTDTQYF.

The V and J genes are TRBV5-4 and TRBJ2-5; D perhaps matches TRBD2 (6 bases). CDR1 SGHNT and CDR2 YYREEE come from the germline V gene (reference sequence). Trimming stripped 0 bases from V and 3 bases from J, with 9 bases between. This CDR3 has 14 amino acids. CDR3 protein: CASSLAGGKETQYF. DNA of the CDR3: TGTGCCAGCAGCTTGGCCGGCGGGAAAGAGACCCAGTACTTC.

In nucleotides, the CDR3 is TGTGCCAGCAGGCGGGGGAACGGGGTTAAAGAGACCCAGTACTTC. Amino acid sequence: CASRRGNGVKETQYF. V and J are TRBV7-2 and TRBJ2-5; 7 bases map to TRBD2. Per the germline V gene, CDR1 is SGHTA and CDR2 is FQGNSA. Trimming at V came to 6 bases and at J to 3 bases, leaving 10 bases not matched to a gene. There are 15 residues in the CDR3.

J is TRBJ1-5 and V is TRBV27; D perhaps matches TRBD1 (5 bases). The V end was cut by 3 bases, the J end by 5 bases, with 14 bases between. The CDR3 covers 15 residues. Germline V gene lookup returns CDR1 MNHEY and CDR2 SMNVEV (reference sequence). CDR3 loop: CASSFFGRVDQPQHF. CDR3 in DNA: TGTGCCAGCAGTTTTTTCGGCAGGGTAGATCAGCCCCAGCATTTT.

The V call is TRBV11-3, the J call TRBJ2-4; the match to TRBD1 covers 7 bases. After removal of 1 base from V and 6 bases from J, the junction contained 3 bases not matched to a gene. The CDR3 is 14 residues long. Germline CDR1 SGHNT, CDR2 YENEEA. Here the CDR3 DNA reads TGTGCCAGCAGCTTAGGGGACAGCCCAAACATTCAGTACTTC. It specifies CASSLGDSPNIQYF.

The J gene is TRBJ2-2, the V gene TRBV19; tentative D call: TRBD1 (6 bases). Germline CDR1 is LNHDA and CDR2 is SQIVND (reference sequence). Deletions cut 9 bases from V and 4 bases from J, with 18 bases between. There are 15 residues in the CDR3. CDR3 in DNA: TGTGCCAGCCTTACTAAGTGGGACACCACCGGGGAGCTGTTTTTT. Translation gives CASLTKWDTTGELFF.

This chain joins TRBV5-1 and TRBJ2-3, with 16 bases aligning to TRBD2. V lost 3 bases to trimming and J lost 5 bases; unmatched junction nucleotides: 6. The CDR3 has 17 residues. CDR1 and CDR2 from the germline V gene are SGHRS and YFSETQ. The CDR3 region has the DNA TGCGCCAGCAGCTCCGGGACTAGCGGGAGGGGGGGAGATACGCAGTATTTT. Amino acid sequence: CASSSGTSGRGGDTQYF. The full variable domain, completed using reference TRBV5-1 and TRBJ2-3, is KAGVTQTPRYLIKTRGQQVTLSCSPISGHRSVSWYQQTPGQGLQFLFEYFSETQRNKGNFPGRFSGRQFSNSRSEMNVSTLELGDSALYLCASSSGTSGRGGDTQYFGPGTRLTVL.

This chain links TRBV14 with TRBJ2-7; D not resolved. Per the germline V gene, CDR1 is SGHDN and CDR2 is FVKESK. This CDR3 contains 14 residues. V dropped 0 bases and J dropped 2 bases, with 8 bases sitting between them. The CDR3 spells CASSQDCFTYEQYF. Written as DNA, the CDR3 is TGTGCCAGCAGCCAAGACTGTTTTACCTACGAGCAGTACTTC.

The chain is built from TRBV6-6 and TRBJ2-7; TRBD2 agrees at 9 bases. Germline V CDR1 and CDR2: MNHNY, SVGAGI (reference sequence). With 0 bases clipped from V and 5 bases from J, the junction kept 8 bases outside the gene matches. The CDR3 totals 16 residues. The DNA for the CDR3 is TGTGCCAGCAGTTACTCTTCCGGCGGGAGGGCCGACGAGCAGTACTTC. Its protein is CASSYSSGGRADEQYF.

The rearrangement uses TRBV28 and TRBJ2-7; TRBD2 aligns across 10 bases. The V gene end was trimmed by 7 bases and the J gene end by 0 bases; junction bases not matched to a gene: 9. The CDR3 has 16 residues. Germline V gene lookup returns CDR1 MDHEN and CDR2 SYDVKM. For the CDR3, the DNA is TGTGCCAGCACCGGAGGGACTAGCGTGAGCTCCTACGAGCAGTACTTC. Its protein is CASTGGTSVSSYEQYF. Filled out from reference TRBV28 and TRBJ2-7, the complete variable domain reads DVKVTQSSRYLVKRTGEKVFLECVQDMDHENMFWYRQDPGLGLRLIYFSYDVKMKEKGDIPEGYSVSREKKERFSLILESASTNQTSMYLCASTGGTSVSSYEQYFGPGTRLTVT.